These 8 T cell receptor beta chains were all obtained from the same sample, sequenced in a study of cytomegalovirus exposure and HLA in healthy donors. The PCR was carried out with 60 Vbeta primers and 13 Jbeta primers. Some clones are missing from TCRdb's copy, which holds only in-frame ones; the method was immunoSEQ multiplex PCR. Of about 130,000 clones listed, approximately 78% are singletons. The sequenced sample consisted of PBMCs. The receptors come from a human donor in good health.

J is TRBJ1-5 and V is TRBV19; TRBD1 is a possible D gene (6 bases). The germline V gene encodes CDR1 LNHDA and CDR2 SQIVND (reference sequence). Trimming took off 3 bases at V and 6 bases at J, with 15 bases between the two ends. This CDR3 comprises 15 residues. The chain's CDR3 is CASSIARSGVQPQHF. Written as DNA, the CDR3 is TGTGCCAGTAGTATCGCGCGGTCAGGGGTTCAGCCCCAGCATTTT. The entire variable domain, with the rest obtained from reference TRBV19 and TRBJ1-5, is as follows: DGGITQSPKYLFRKEGQNVTLSCEQNLNHDAMYWYRQDPGQGLRLIYYSQIVNDFQKGDIAEGYSVSREKKESFPLTVTSAQKNPTAFYLCASSIARSGVQPQHFGDGTRLSIL.

J is TRBJ1-3 and V is TRBV30, with a tentative D call TRBD1 (5 bases). The CDR3 contains 13 residues. Between the trimmed V and J ends, which lost 3 bases and 4 bases, there was a span of 10 bases. Per germline, CDR1 GTSNPN and CDR2 SVGIG (reference sequence). CDR3 in DNA: TGTGCCTGGAGCCAGGGTATCGGAAACACCATATATTTT. Protein product: CAWSQGIGNTIYF.

This clone has just one count. The chain employs TRBV6-5 and TRBJ2-1; 8 nucleotides line up with TRBD2. CDR3 length: 14 amino acids. Looked up from germline, CDR1 is MNHEY and CDR2 is SVGAGI. CDR3 sequence: CATRRSGGYNEQFF. The CDR3 DNA follows: TGTGCGACCAGAAGGAGCGGGGGCTACAATGAGCAGTTCTTC.

The V call is TRBV4-2, the J call TRBJ2-1, with a tentative D call TRBD2 (5 bases). The CDR3 contains 16 residues. V was trimmed by 2 bases and J by 1 base, leaving 12 bases between them. The germline V gene encodes CDR1 LGHNA and CDR2 YNFKEQ. The CDR3 nucleotides are TGTGCCAGCAGCCAATCTGGGAGAGCGTCCTACAATGAGCAGTTCTTC. It translates to CASSQSGRASYNEQFF.

This rearrangement joins TRBV27 to TRBJ2-5; 7 bases are shared with TRBD1. The J call may be faulty, since TRBJ2-7 better matches the DNA end. The CDR3 is 14 amino acids. Germline assignment: CDR1 MNHEY and CDR2 SMNVEV (reference sequence). CDR3 nucleotides: TGTGCCAGCAGTCCGGGACAGATGTCTGGCGAGCAGTACTTC. It is translated as CASSPGQMSGEQYF.

The chain couples TRBV18 to TRBJ2-6; no reliable D call. The CDR3 is made up of 16 amino acids. Germline CDR1 reads KGHSH; CDR2 reads LQKENI. V lost 0 bases and J lost 4, with 10 bases in between. Written as DNA, the CDR3 is TGTGCCAGCTCACCACCTGTCAGGCTCGGGGCCAACGTCCTGACTTTC. Translated, it gives CASSPPVRLGANVLTF.

The rearrangement uses TRBV5-4 and TRBJ1-1; D is unresolved. CDR1 is SGHNT and CDR2 is YYREEE in the germline V gene (reference sequence). This CDR3 has 14 amino acids. Deletions cut 1 base from V and 1 base from J, with 8 bases between. The CDR3 DNA reads TGTGCCAGCAGCTTGATTCAGGCGAACACTGAAGCTTTCTTT. This gives the protein CASSLIQANTEAFF.

The CDR3: CAWSGGEVNTEAFF. The CDR3 DNA reads TGTGCCTGGAGTGGAGGGGAGGTGAACACTGAAGCTTTCTTT. The chain combines TRBV30 with TRBJ1-1; weak D call: TRBD1 (5 bases). CDR1 and CDR2 (germline): GTSNPN, SVGIG (reference sequence). The ends were cut back, 1 base at V and 0 bases at J, with 9 bases in the middle. This CDR3 is built from 14 residues. The full variable domain, completed using reference TRBV30 and TRBJ1-1, is SQTIHQWPATLVQPVGSPLSLECTVEGTSNPNLYWYRQAAGRGLQLLFYSVGIGQISSEVPQNLSASRPQDRQFILSSKKLLLSDSGFYLCAWSGGEVNTEAFFGQGTRLTVV.